The entry below describes one TCR beta chain. Its cognate antigen is unknown. Using immunoSEQ multiplex PCR, the repertoire was profiled, and TCRdb retains in-frame clones only, with some absent. The sample has approximately 420,000 clones, more than 75% seen once. This sample was taken from a study of Ad26.COV2.S vaccination and SARS-CoV-2 variants. Study overall: Donor had been placed in the Ad26.COV2.S arm of the COV1001 trial. Donor got 5x10^10 or 1x10^11 viral particles of Ad26.COV2.S.

Treatment defined: 19 received Ad26.COV2.S at low or high dose, single or two shots; five or six received placebo; per-sample allocation not given. Day 63 after the first vaccine or placebo injection was the time point for sampling. The ends lost 5 bases at V and 4 bases at J; junction bases unmatched: 10. CDR1 is KGHSH, CDR2 LQKENI, per germline. The CDR3 has 17 residues. Study-level points and caveats: Vaccinated and placebo-treated recipients had similar non-spike TCR breadth. Spike-specific TCR breadth was greater after Ad26.COV2.S than placebo.

Specimen: peripheral blood, collected in a trial of Ad26.COV2.S vaccine versus placebo. The chain employs TRBV18 and TRBJ1-6; 8 bases match TRBD1. This TCR was recovered from a person between 18 and 59 years old who received the Ad26.COV2.S COVID-19 vaccine or a placebo. The CDR3 region is CASSSETGTGYNSPLHF. In nucleotides, the CDR3 is TGTGCCAGCTCATCGGAAACCGGGACAGGTTATAATTCACCCCTCCACTTT.